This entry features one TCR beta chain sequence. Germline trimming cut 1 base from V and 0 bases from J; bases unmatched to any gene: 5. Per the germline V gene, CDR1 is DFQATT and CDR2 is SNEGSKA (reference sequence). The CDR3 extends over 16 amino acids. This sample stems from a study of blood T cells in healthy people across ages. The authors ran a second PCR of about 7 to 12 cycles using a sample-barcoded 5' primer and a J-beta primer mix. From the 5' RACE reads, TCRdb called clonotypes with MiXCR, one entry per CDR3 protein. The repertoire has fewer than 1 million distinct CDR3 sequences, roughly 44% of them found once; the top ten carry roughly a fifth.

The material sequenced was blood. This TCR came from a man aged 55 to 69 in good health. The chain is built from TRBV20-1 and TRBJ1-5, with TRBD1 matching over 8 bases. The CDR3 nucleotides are TGCAGTGCTAGAGGGACAGGGCGTTATAGCAATCAGCCCCAGCATTTT. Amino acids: CSARGTGRYSNQPQHF.